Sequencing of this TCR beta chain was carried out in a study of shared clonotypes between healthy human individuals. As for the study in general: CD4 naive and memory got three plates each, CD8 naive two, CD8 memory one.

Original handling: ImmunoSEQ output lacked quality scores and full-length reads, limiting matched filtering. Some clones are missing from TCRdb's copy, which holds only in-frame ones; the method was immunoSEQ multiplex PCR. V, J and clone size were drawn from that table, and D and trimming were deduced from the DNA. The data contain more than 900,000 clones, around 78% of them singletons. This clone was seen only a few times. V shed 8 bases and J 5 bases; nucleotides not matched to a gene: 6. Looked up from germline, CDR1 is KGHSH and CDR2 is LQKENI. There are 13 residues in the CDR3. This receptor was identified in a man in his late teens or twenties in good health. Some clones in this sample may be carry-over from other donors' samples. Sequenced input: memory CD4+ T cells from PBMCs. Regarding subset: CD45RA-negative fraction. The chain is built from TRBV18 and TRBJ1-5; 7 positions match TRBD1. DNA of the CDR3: TGTGCCAGCGCAGGGGGGGTGGATCAGCCCCAGCATTTT. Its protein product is CASAGGVDQPQHF.